The clone carrying this T cell receptor beta chain was picked up a small number of times. Its specificity is not known. This CDR3 is built from 15 residues. Germline values: CDR1 SGHTA, CDR2 FQGNSA. With V trimmed by 5 bases and J by 2 bases, 5 bases remained unmatched. The sample belongs to a study of T cells after yellow fever vaccination. Study-wide results and caveats: Researchers noted that a small share of clonotypes showed up in both CD4 and CD8 compartments.

One entry per CDR3 protein results from TCRdb running MiXCR on the 5' RACE reads. The table lists hundreds of thousands of distinct CDR3 sequences, roughly a sixth of them singletons. The TCR comes from a man aged 18 to 30 who received the YFV17D yellow fever vaccine. The genes are TRBV7-2 and TRBJ2-1, with 8 bases aligning to TRBD2. The sequencing used PBMCs, collected before the yellow fever booster vaccination. In DNA form, the CDR3 reads TGTGCCAGCAGCCCTACTAGCGGAGCCTACAATGAGCAGTTCTTC. Translating it yields CASSPTSGAYNEQFF.